The 16 T cell receptor beta chains reported below all come from one sample, sequenced in a study of human T cells and chemical hapten exposure. From the RACE reads, TCRdb called clonotypes with MiXCR, one entry per CDR3 protein. The profile shows about 400,000 distinct CDR3 sequences, more than 5% of them singletons. Time point meaning: patch test 2, 6 weeks after DPC sensitization. The treatment was: therapeutic diphenylcyclopropenone sensitization with weekly scalp DPC. Sample: whole blood, taken in connection with sensitization to the hapten diphenylcyclopropenone (DPC). The receptor source for this set is a woman between 18 and 29 years old with alopecia areata. Some clones in this sample may be carry-over from other donors' samples.

V gene TRBV20-1 combines with J gene TRBJ2-3; 7 nucleotides align to TRBD2. V was pared by 4 bases and J by 2 bases, with 9 bases of the junction left unmatched. This CDR3 has 15 amino acids. Looked up from germline, CDR1 is DFQATT and CDR2 is SNEGSKA (reference sequence). Here the CDR3 reads CSATRGSGSTDTQYF. In DNA, the CDR3 is TGCAGTGCTACCCGGGGTAGCGGGTCCACAGATACGCAGTATTTT.

This clonotype was seen a few times. This chain links TRBV4-3 with TRBJ2-1; 8 bases map to TRBD1. The V segment lost 1 base and the J segment 9 bases; nucleotides outside the gene matches: 8. The CDR3 spans 15 residues. Germline CDR1 is LGHNA and CDR2 is YSLEER. The CDR3 region is CASSQAGTGTTEQFF. The DNA of the CDR3 is TGCGCCAGCAGCCAAGCCGGGACAGGTACTACTGAGCAGTTCTTC.

This clonotype occurred a few times. The chain links TRBV20-1 to TRBJ2-5; 7 bases are a match to TRBD1. There are 14 residues in the CDR3. Trimming cost V 4 bases and J 2 bases; bases outside gene matches: 7. Germline CDR1 reads DFQATT; CDR2 reads SNEGSKA (reference sequence). The CDR3 loop reads CSAIPLGQQETQYF. CDR3 sequence (DNA): TGCAGTGCTATCCCCCTGGGACAGCAAGAGACCCAGTACTTC.

This clonotype was counted many times. J is TRBJ1-3 and V is TRBV10-3; 7 bases agree with TRBD1. Trimming cost V 8 bases and J 3 bases; bases outside gene matches: 4. The CDR3 totals 13 residues. In germline, CDR1 is ENHRY, CDR2 SYGVKD. CDR3 sequence: CAIAGGNGNTIYF. The CDR3 DNA sequence: TGTGCCATCGCAGGGGGTAATGGAAACACCATATATTTT.

V is TRBV21-1 and J is TRBJ1-4. TRBV21-1 is a pseudogene. The CDR3 runs 15 residues. The CDR3 region is CASSNMESTNEKLFF. In nucleotides, the CDR3 is TGTGCCAGCAGCAATATGGAATCAACTAATGAAAAACTGTTTTTT.

V is TRBV12-3 or TRBV12-4 and J is TRBJ1-3; TRBD1 matches 9 bases. There are 15 residues in the CDR3. V was pared by 7 bases and J by 4 bases, with 8 bases of the junction left unmatched. The CDR3: CASTPGTGIGNTIYF. CDR3 DNA sequence: TGTGCCAGCACCCCCGGGACAGGGATAGGAAACACCATATATTTT.

Ten or more counts support this clonotype. This chain joins TRBV5-4 and TRBJ1-1; the D is unclear. Germline loops: CDR1 SGHNT, CDR2 YYREEE (reference sequence). This CDR3 comprises 13 residues. V was pared by 2 bases and J by 0 bases, with 5 bases between. The CDR3 coding sequence is TGTGCCAGCAGCTTACCAATGAACACTGAAGCTTTCTTT. Translated, it gives CASSLPMNTEAFF.

The table lists this clonotype with a few counts. In DNA form, the CDR3 reads TGCGCCAGCAGCCCCGCGGGGCCTGGGACAGGGATGTTTAGAGAGACCCAGTACTTC. It is translated as CASSPAGPGTGMFRETQYF. V is TRBV4-3 and J is TRBJ2-5; 9 bases line up with TRBD1. Trimming removed 4 bases from V and 4 bases from J; junction bases left unmatched: 19. CDR1 LGHNA and CDR2 YSLEER come from the germline V gene. CDR3 size: 19 residues.

This clonotype has more than one count but fewer than ten. The chain couples TRBV6-1 to TRBJ2-6, with a tentative D call TRBD1 (5 bases). V gave up 6 bases and J gave up 0 bases, with 12 bases separating them. Germline CDR1 reads MNHNS; CDR2 reads SASEGT. CDR3 length: 16 amino acids. The CDR3 DNA is TGTGCCAGCAGCCTTTCAGGGTCCTCTGGGGCCAACGTCCTGACTTTC. It translates to CASSLSGSSGANVLTF.

CDR3 sequence: CASSPGERGHNEQFF. The CDR3 DNA sequence: TGTGCCAGCTCACCAGGGGAGCGGGGGCACAATGAGCAGTTCTTC. This chain uses TRBV18 with TRBJ2-1, with 8 bases identical to TRBD2. The CDR3 length is 15 residues. The V segment lost 2 bases and the J segment 5 bases; nucleotides outside the gene matches: 5. In germline, CDR1 is KGHSH, CDR2 LQKENI.

This sequence joins TRBV7-9 and TRBJ2-3, with D maybe TRBD1 (6 bases). Trimming took off 1 base at V and 3 bases at J, with 17 bases between the two ends. Looked up from germline, CDR1 is SEHNR and CDR2 is FQNEAQ (reference sequence). There are 17 residues in the CDR3. CDR3 in amino acids: CASSLGHRDTATDTQYF. For the CDR3, the DNA is TGTGCCAGCAGCTTAGGGCACCGGGACACAGCAACAGATACGCAGTATTTT.

This clonotype was recorded at least ten times. This chain links TRBV20-1 with TRBJ2-1; 10 bases are a match to TRBD2. V lost 5 bases to trimming and J lost 13 bases; unmatched junction nucleotides: 17. This CDR3 is 15 amino acids long. CDR1 is DFQATT, CDR2 SNEGSKA, per germline (reference sequence). CDR3 in DNA: TGCAGTGCTCCCCGGGTAGCGGGGGGCCACAACCTCCAGTTCTTC. Translation: CSAPRVAGGHNLQFF.

J is TRBJ1-2 and V is TRBV6-5; D might be TRBD1 (6 bases). CDR1 is MNHEY, CDR2 SVGAGI, per germline. The CDR3 is made up of 13 amino acids. V lost 3 bases to trimming and J lost 13 bases, with 18 bases between them. CDR3 nucleotide sequence: TGTGCCAGCAGTTATCATGGGGGCGTCTTGCTCACCTTC. Translated: CASSYHGGVLLTF.

This chain links TRBV2 with TRBJ2-5; D gene ambiguous. V was pared by 8 bases and J by 4 bases, with 17 bases between. CDR1 and CDR2 from the germline V gene are SNHLY and FYNNEI. This CDR3 spans 14 amino acids. The CDR3 loop reads CASLDTSAGETQYF. DNA of the CDR3: TGTGCCAGCCTCGACACCTCGGCTGGAGAGACCCAGTACTTC.

This clonotype showed up many times. The gene calls are TRBV7-2 and TRBJ2-2; no firm D call. Germline lookup yields CDR1 SGHTA and CDR2 FQGNSA. This CDR3 is 13 amino acids long. V lost 3 bases and J lost 8, with 10 bases in between. CDR3 sequence (DNA): TGTGCCAGCAGCTTCTTCGGCAGGGGGGAGCTGTTTTTT. This codes for CASSFFGRGELFF.

This clonotype came up many times. The gene calls are TRBV24-1 and TRBJ1-5, with TRBD1 matching 9 bases. The CDR3 runs 17 residues. V shed 3 bases, J shed 4 bases, and the junction held 9 bases outside the gene matches. Germline values: CDR1 KGHDR, CDR2 SFDVKD. The CDR3 sequence: CATSDTRDREGNQPQHF. In nucleotides, the CDR3 is TGTGCCACCAGTGATACCCGGGACAGGGAGGGAAATCAGCCCCAGCATTTT.